The TCR beta chain under discussion was sequenced for a study of T cell changes during pregnancy in multiple sclerosis. This CDR3 comprises 16 residues. Germline CDR1 is SGHNT and CDR2 is YYREEE (reference sequence). Unmatched junction bases numbered 10, after V lost 2 bases and J lost 2 bases. Clones were sequenced by immunoSEQ multiplex PCR, and TCRdb holds only the in-frame ones, with some missing. Altogether just under 100,000 clones are present, around 93% being singletons, with the ten largest covering over 0.85%. The TCR sequence derives from a female donor with multiple sclerosis, enrolled in a pregnancy study. The chain employs TRBV5-4 and TRBJ2-7; 7 bases align to TRBD2. The sequenced sample was peripheral blood, obtained after pregnancy. For the CDR3, the DNA is TGTGCCAGCAGCTTAAGTGGCGGGAGAGGCACCTACGAGCAGTACTTC. Translation gives CASSLSGGRGTYEQYF.